Presented here are 12 T cell receptor beta chains from one specimen sequenced in a study of blood T cell repertoires in COVID-19. Clones were read by immunoSEQ multiplex PCR, and TCRdb kept only the in-frame ones, dropping some. The data show about 270,000 clones, about 88% seen once. Input material: peripheral blood. The receptors here all came from a man aged 60 to 69 who had recovered from COVID-19.

V and J are TRBV10-2 and TRBJ2-4; a weak D match, TRBD1 (8 bases). The germline CDR1 and CDR2 sequences are WSHSY and SAAADI. This CDR3 is built from 15 residues. V was clipped by 6 bases and J by 2 bases, with 14 bases between them. In DNA form, the CDR3 reads TGCGCCAGCAGAGCGGGGACAGGTCCCAAAAACATTCAGTACTTC. Its protein is CASRAGTGPKNIQYF.

V usage is TRBV21-1 and J usage is TRBJ1-4; the listed D gene, TRBD1, was not tested against the DNA. TRBV21-1 is deemed a pseudogene. The CDR3 runs 18 residues. CDR3 sequence (DNA): TGTGCCAGCAGCATAGCTCCGGGGACAGGGCTACTTAATGAAAAACTGTTTTTT. Translating it yields CASSIAPGTGLLNEKLFF.

Worth noting for this clone: The sample has other DNA sequences that encode this CDR3 too. The chain links TRBV9 to TRBJ2-2; TRBD2 might be the D (6 bases). Deletions cut 0 bases from V and 5 bases from J, with 8 bases between. CDR3 length equals 14 residues. CDR1 and CDR2 from the germline V gene are SGDLS and YYNGEE. The CDR3 here is CASSVVAGTGELFF. The CDR3 bases are TGTGCCAGCAGCGTAGTTGCGGGGACCGGGGAGCTGTTTTTT.

The chain employs TRBV3-1 (or the pseudogene TRBV3-2) and TRBJ2-7; TRBD1 might be the D (6 bases). CDR1 is LGHDT, CDR2 YNNKEL, per germline (reference sequence). Trimming pared 0 bases from V and 1 base from J, leaving 13 bases between. The length of the CDR3 is 16 residues. CDR3 sequence: CASSQEFRGRSYEQYF. Written as DNA, the CDR3 is TGTGCCAGCAGCCAAGAGTTCAGGGGTCGTTCCTACGAGCAGTACTTC.

The J gene is TRBJ1-3, the V gene TRBV24-1, with 8 bases that match TRBD1. Unmatched junction bases numbered 4, after V lost 4 bases and J lost 0 bases. The CDR3 runs 16 residues. Germline V gives CDR1 KGHDR, CDR2 SFDVKD. CDR3 DNA: TGTGCCACCAGTGACACTGGGACAGGCTCTGGAAACACCATATATTTT. Translating gives CATSDTGTGSGNTIYF.

The chain couples TRBV4-2 to TRBJ2-1; possibly TRBD2 for D (7 bases). V was shortened by 4 bases and J by 0 bases, with 16 bases between the two germline ends. This CDR3 region has 17 residues. Germline lookup yields CDR1 LGHNA and CDR2 YNFKEQ. The CDR3 nucleotides read TGTGCCAGCAGCCCGGGGGGCTCCCTAAGCTCCTACAATGAGCAGTTCTTC. Protein: CASSPGGSLSSYNEQFF.

J is TRBJ2-1 and V is TRBV24-1; 11 bases align to TRBD2. V lost 6 bases, J lost 3 bases, and 3 bases stayed unmatched. CDR3 size: 15 residues. The germline CDR1 and CDR2 sequences are KGHDR and SFDVKD. CDR3 DNA: TGTGCCACCAGTTCTAGCGGGGGGATCTACAATGAGCAGTTCTTC. Translated, it gives CATSSSGGIYNEQFF.

The rearrangement links TRBV11-2 to TRBJ1-1; a possible D gene is TRBD1 (6 bases). This CDR3 has 14 residues. V lost 1 base to trimming and J lost 1 base, with 7 bases between them. CDR1 is SGHAT and CDR2 is FQNNGV in the germline V gene. The CDR3 DNA follows: TGTGCCAGCAGCTTAGGGACAGAGAACACTGAAGCTTTCTTT. Its protein is CASSLGTENTEAFF. Supplemented by reference TRBV11-2 and TRBJ1-1, the full variable domain reads EAGVAQSPRYKIIEKRQSVAFWCNPISGHATLYWYQQILGQGPKLLIQFQNNGVVDDSQLPKDRFSAERLKGVDSTLKIQPAKLEDSAVYLCASSLGTENTEAFFGQGTRLTVV.

V is TRBV19 and J is TRBJ2-3; D is undetermined. In germline, CDR1 is LNHDA, CDR2 SQIVND (reference sequence). Trimming left V 3 bases short and J 2 bases short, with 12 bases between. The CDR3 has 15 amino acids. The CDR3 here is CASSIGSHDTDTQYF. CDR3 DNA: TGTGCCAGTAGTATTGGTAGTCATGACACAGATACGCAGTATTTT. Complete variable domain (other parts from reference TRBV19 and TRBJ2-3): DGGITQSPKYLFRKEGQNVTLSCEQNLNHDAMYWYRQDPGQGLRLIYYSQIVNDFQKGDIAEGYSVSREKKESFPLTVTSAQKNPTAFYLCASSIGSHDTDTQYFGPGTRLTVL.

This chain joins TRBV30 and TRBJ1-1; 8 nucleotides match TRBD1. Looked up from germline, CDR1 is GTSNPN and CDR2 is SVGIG (reference sequence). The CDR3 is made up of 12 amino acids. Trimming took 5 bases from V and 10 from J; bases not matched to a gene: 9. The CDR3 sequence is CAWGSGGVLAFF. The CDR3 bases are TGTGCCTGGGGCTCAGGGGGCGTTTTAGCTTTCTTT.

J is TRBJ2-3 and V is TRBV9; D not certain. Deletions cut 0 bases from V and 3 bases from J, with 11 bases between. The CDR3 contains 15 residues. Germline assignment: CDR1 SGDLS and CDR2 YYNGEE. The CDR3 is CASSVGVASTDTQYF. In DNA form, the CDR3 reads TGTGCCAGCAGCGTAGGGGTAGCATCGACAGATACGCAGTATTTT.

The chain recombines TRBV7-6 with TRBJ2-1; D perhaps matches TRBD1 (5 bases). The CDR3 length is 14 residues. Between the trimmed V and J ends, which lost 7 bases and 7 bases, there was a span of 17 bases. The V gene's germline CDR1 is SGHVS and CDR2 FNYEAQ. CDR3 sequence (DNA): TGTGCCAGCACCCTCAGGAACCAGGGAAATGAGCAGTTCTTC. It yields the protein CASTLRNQGNEQFF.